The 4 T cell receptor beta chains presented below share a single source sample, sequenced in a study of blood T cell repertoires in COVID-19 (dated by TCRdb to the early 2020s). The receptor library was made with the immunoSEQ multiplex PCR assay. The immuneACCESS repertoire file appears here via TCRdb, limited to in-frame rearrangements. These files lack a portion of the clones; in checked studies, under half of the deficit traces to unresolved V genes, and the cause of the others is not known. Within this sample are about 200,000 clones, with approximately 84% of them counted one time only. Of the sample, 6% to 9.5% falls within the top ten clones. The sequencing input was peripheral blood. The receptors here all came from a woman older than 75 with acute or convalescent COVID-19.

Here the CDR3 DNA reads TGTGCCAGCAGCCCGAGGACAGTCTATGGCTACACCTTC. Protein product: CASSPRTVYGYTF. The gene calls are TRBV7-9 and TRBJ1-2, with a possible D match to TRBD1 (6 bases). Per the germline V gene, CDR1 is SEHNR and CDR2 is FQNEAQ (reference sequence). The V and J ends lost 5 bases and 4 bases respectively, with 11 bases between them. The CDR3 has 13 residues.

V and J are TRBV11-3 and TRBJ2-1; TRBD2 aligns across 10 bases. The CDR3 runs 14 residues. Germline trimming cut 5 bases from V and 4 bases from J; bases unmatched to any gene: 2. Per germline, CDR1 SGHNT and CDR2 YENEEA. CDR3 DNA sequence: TGTGCCAGCAGCCGGACTAGCGGATACAATGAGCAGTTCTTC. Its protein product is CASSRTSGYNEQFF.

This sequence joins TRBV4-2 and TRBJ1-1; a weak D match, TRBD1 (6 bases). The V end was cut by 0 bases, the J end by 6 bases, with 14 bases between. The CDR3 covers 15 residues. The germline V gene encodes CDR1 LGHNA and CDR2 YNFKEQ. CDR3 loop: CASSQDYRGQAEAFF. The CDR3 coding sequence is TGTGCCAGCAGCCAAGATTATCGGGGACAAGCTGAAGCTTTCTTT.

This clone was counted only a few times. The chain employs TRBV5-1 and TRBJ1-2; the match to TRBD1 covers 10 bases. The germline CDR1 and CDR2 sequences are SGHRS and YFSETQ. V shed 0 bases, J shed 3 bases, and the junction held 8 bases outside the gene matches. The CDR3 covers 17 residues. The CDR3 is CASSLAPGQGGDYGYTF. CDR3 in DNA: TGCGCCAGCAGCTTGGCCCCCGGACAGGGGGGGGACTATGGCTACACCTTC.